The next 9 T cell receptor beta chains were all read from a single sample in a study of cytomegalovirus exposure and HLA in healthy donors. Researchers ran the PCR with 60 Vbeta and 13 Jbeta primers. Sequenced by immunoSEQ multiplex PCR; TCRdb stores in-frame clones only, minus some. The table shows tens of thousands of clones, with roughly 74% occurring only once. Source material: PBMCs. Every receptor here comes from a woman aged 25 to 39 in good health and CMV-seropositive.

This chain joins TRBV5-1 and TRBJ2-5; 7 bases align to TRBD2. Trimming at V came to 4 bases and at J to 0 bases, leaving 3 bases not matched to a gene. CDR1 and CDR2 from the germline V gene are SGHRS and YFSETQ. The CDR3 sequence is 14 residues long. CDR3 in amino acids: CASSPGTNQETQYF. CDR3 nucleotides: TGCGCCAGCAGCCCGGGGACTAACCAAGAGACCCAGTACTTC. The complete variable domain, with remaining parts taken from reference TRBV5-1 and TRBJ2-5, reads KAGVTQTPRYLIKTRGQQVTLSCSPISGHRSVSWYQQTPGQGLQFLFEYFSETQRNKGNFPGRFSGRQFSNSRSEMNVSTLELGDSALYLCASSPGTNQETQYFGPGTRLLVL.

In DNA form, the CDR3 reads TGCGCCAGCAGCACCCGGACTAGCGGGAGGGTTTTACGGGGCACCGGGGAGCTGTTTTTT. Its translation: CASSTRTSGRVLRGTGELFF. The chain combines TRBV5-1 with TRBJ2-2; 15 bases match TRBD2. The CDR3 has 20 amino acids. Trimming at V came to 4 bases and at J to 4 bases, leaving 14 bases not matched to a gene. The V gene's germline CDR1 is SGHRS and CDR2 YFSETQ.

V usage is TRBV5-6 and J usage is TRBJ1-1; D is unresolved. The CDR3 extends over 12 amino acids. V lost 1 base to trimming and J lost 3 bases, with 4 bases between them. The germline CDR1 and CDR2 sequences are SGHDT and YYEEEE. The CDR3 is CASSLYDTEAFF. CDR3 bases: TGTGCCAGCAGCTTGTATGACACTGAAGCTTTCTTT.

The CDR3 bases are TGCAGCGTTGAGGGAGCGGGAGGGGGTGGGGGGAAGGGTACGCAGTATTTT. Translated, it gives CSVEGAGGGGGKGTQYF. The V call is TRBV29-1, the J call TRBJ2-3; 10 nucleotides match TRBD2. Trimming at V came to 3 bases and at J to 8 bases, leaving 17 bases not matched to a gene. CDR1 SQVTM and CDR2 ANQGSEA come from the germline V gene. The CDR3 consists of 17 residues.

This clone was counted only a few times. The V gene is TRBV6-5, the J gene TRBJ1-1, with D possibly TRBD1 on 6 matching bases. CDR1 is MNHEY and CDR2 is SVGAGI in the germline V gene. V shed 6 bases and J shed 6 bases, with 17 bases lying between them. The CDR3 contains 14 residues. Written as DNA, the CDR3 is TGTGCCAGCAGCACCACAGGGTTCGCGGCTGAAGCTTTCTTT. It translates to CASSTTGFAAEAFF.

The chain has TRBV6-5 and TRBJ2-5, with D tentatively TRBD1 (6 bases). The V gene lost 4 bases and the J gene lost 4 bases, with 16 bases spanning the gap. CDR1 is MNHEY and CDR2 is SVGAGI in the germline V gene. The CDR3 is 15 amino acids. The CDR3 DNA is TGTGCCAGCAGTTTCCTTTGGGGGCCGGGAGAGACCCAGTACTTC. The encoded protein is CASSFLWGPGETQYF.

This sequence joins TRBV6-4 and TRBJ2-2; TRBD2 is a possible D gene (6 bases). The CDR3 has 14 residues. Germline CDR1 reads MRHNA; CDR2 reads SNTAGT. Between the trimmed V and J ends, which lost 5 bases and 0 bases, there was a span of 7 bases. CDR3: CASSREANTGELFF. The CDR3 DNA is TGTGCCAGCAGTAGGGAGGCGAACACCGGGGAGCTGTTTTTT.

CDR3 DNA: TGTGCCAGCAGCGGTGACAGTCATAACTATGGCTACACCTTC. Translating gives CASSGDSHNYGYTF. The J gene is TRBJ1-2, the V gene TRBV9, with D tentatively TRBD1 (5 bases). V was clipped by 3 bases and J by 1 base, with 10 bases between them. The CDR3 has 14 residues. Germline CDR1 reads SGDLS; CDR2 reads YYNGEE.

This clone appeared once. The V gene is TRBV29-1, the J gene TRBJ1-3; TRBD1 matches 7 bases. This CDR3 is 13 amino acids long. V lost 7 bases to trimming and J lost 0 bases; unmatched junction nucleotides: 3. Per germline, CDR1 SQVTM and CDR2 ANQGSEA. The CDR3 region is CSAWDSSGNTIYF. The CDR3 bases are TGCAGCGCTTGGGACAGCTCTGGAAACACCATATATTTT.